This TCR beta chain is drawn from a study of cytomegalovirus exposure and HLA in healthy donors (dated by TCRdb to the late 2010s). A note on the overall study: According to an earlier analysis of 450 to 650 of the donors, 200 million or so T cells yielded 120 million or so unique TCR beta sequences and approximately 280 Gb of sequence data. The study aimed to test whether cataloging public T cell receptors could reveal signatures of past pathogen exposure. The later analysis used no new phenotypic data to find candidate immune exposures, relying instead on TCR beta sequences and their occurrence across donors. To decide whether each TCR beta V gene segment behaved as functional or pseudogenic, an earlier analysis of 587 of the donors relied on high-throughput TCR beta sequencing. Approximately 310 gigabases of sequencing data and approximately 92 million unique TCR sequences made up an early release that covered several hundred HLA-typed donors. A later genetic analysis took genome-wide SNP genotypes for about 55% of the 666 donors and used that subset as a discovery cohort. In addition to the first cohort of roughly 670 subjects, a separate validation cohort of about 120 different subjects was used. The genetic ancestry cluster associated with self-reported Caucasian donors included 70% to 85% of the 398 genotyped donors. To predict cytomegalovirus infection status, the study combined high-throughput TCR immunosequencing, statistical association of individual TCRs with disease status, and machine learning. On average, 235,054 unique TCR beta nucleotide sequences were sequenced per donor among 398 genotyped donors of the cohort, with roughly a sixth of those sequences being non-productive. HLA typing covered class I and class II loci at four-digit resolution. The study used immunosequencing to profile the T cell repertoires of approximately 630 subjects and linked those repertoires to cytomegalovirus serostatus. Alongside the repertoire data, information on donor age, sex, ethnicity and CMV serostatus was compiled. The number of typed donors differed by locus: roughly 629-640 for A, B, C, DRB1 and DQB1; some 500 for DQA1; about 600 for DPA1; and around 470 for DPB1. A handful of DR-DQ haplotypes were handled as single units for association and clustering because linkage in the cohort was strong. A later analysis re-examined previously published TCR beta repertoires from 610 or so donors and added high-resolution HLA genotyping to investigate patterns of TCR occurrence. All discovery cohort repertoires had been generated on a single sequencing platform.

The investigation overall reported the following: A cluster of highly shared sequence variants was judged likely to represent a technical artifact of the sequencing pipeline. The authors suggested that the approach could potentially be generalized to other disease states and immunological phenotypes. Because the 87-base-pair reads could not distinguish some IMGT-functional V segments, including TRBV6-2 and TRBV6-3, those segments were excluded. Broadly in line with IMGT annotations, most TCR beta V segments showed up in productive rearrangements about 87% or about 30% of the time in an earlier analysis of some 590 of the donors. The study listed approximately 150 TCR beta chains as associated with cytomegalovirus. Correlated functional status among segregating V segments might reflect linkage disequilibrium, but an unknown experimental factor could not be ruled out. A later genetic analysis reported fewer N-insertions in productive TCRs among donors in an Asian-associated ancestry cluster than the approximately 670-donor mean. In a later analysis, some 17,000 TCR beta sequences were associated with specific HLA alleles at a false discovery rate of 0.05. Because HLA typing was missing for some donors at each locus, association tests included only the typed subset. The classifier was reported to diagnose cytomegalovirus status with high specificity and sensitivity in both the original and validation cohorts. Most TCR sequences were seen in very few donors, while some public TCRs were found in many individuals. According to a later analysis, most CMV-associated TCR beta chains appeared to be HLA-restricted, and the HLA associations seemed to be driven largely by CMV exposure. Around 16 rarely observed V segments, including chromosome 9 orphons, were excluded from the earlier analysis of several hundred of the donors because counts were too low. Roughly uniform sequencing depth across donors was assumed in presence/absence analyses, although this assumption may not hold. A further reported finding was that TCR beta sequences accurately predicted the HLA-A and HLA-B alleles for most subjects in the first cohort. Assigning TCR associations to individual alleles was difficult when HLA alleles, especially DR and DQ, strongly co-occurred. In vitro tests confirmed that three of the cytomegalovirus-associated TCR beta chains recognize cytomegalovirus antigens. According to a later analysis, parvovirus B19, influenza, CMV and Epstein-Barr virus appeared linked to several top co-occurrence clusters. Only TCR beta chains were sequenced in this cohort, and the absence of alpha or paired-chain data limited detectable features. A later analysis found that HLA-associated TCR beta chains were more clonally expanded and had lower generation probabilities than equally common non-associated chains. According to a later analysis, TCR association rates differed among HLA loci, with DRB1 alleles showing the most associated TCRs and HLA-C alleles showing the fewest. A later genetic analysis associated a missense DCLRE1C variant with V-gene and J-gene trimming of TCR beta chains, and an independent cohort replicated the association. Immune exposure information for the cohort was limited to CMV serostatus.

V is clipped by 5 bases and J by 2 bases, and the sequence between their germline boundaries is 4 bases long. The CDR3 spans 13 residues, from the cysteine through the phenylalanine. CDR3 DNA is the only sequence kept; it has 39 bases, read in frame from the first base. Taken from the germline V gene (reference sequence), the CDR1 and CDR2 loops are PRHDT and FYEKMQ. The cohort consisted of approximately 670 healthy bone marrow donors. Cohort members were all nominally healthy when sampled, although unrecorded immune exposures were likely present. The donor was CMV seropositive and was included in the group of some 290 seropositive cohort members. A peripheral blood sample was provided by each donor, and peripheral blood mononuclear cells were used for TCR beta sequencing. Genomic DNA was extracted from the blood cell samples with the Qiagen DNeasy Blood Extraction Kit. A word on this clone: The target of this receptor is not known. No base-level quality is on record; no much larger clone is a single base apart.

Library preparation was by the immunoSEQ multiplex PCR assay. For the multiplex PCR, a mixture combining 60 forward primers for TCR Vbeta segments and 13 reverse primers for TCR Jbeta segments was used. A multiplex PCR assay on genomic DNA amplified the CDR3 region of rearranged TCR beta genes. The amplified TCR beta libraries were sequenced on the Illumina HiSeq System as 87-base-pair reads. The paper's processing steps were these. A later analysis counted about 82 million unique TCR beta chains across the 600 to 850 repertoires, and some 11 million of these chains were shared by at least two donors. Raw reads were error-corrected and collapsed into unique sequences with a nearest-neighbor algorithm that merged closely related sequences to remove PCR and sequencing errors. To assign V, D and J gene segments, CDR3 sequences were aligned to IMGT reference sequences. For a sequence to be retained, a match of at least six nucleotides was required to both a V gene segment and a J gene segment. Rearrangements were classified as productive when the CDR3 lacked stop codons and remained in frame with V and J, and all other rearrangements were classified as non-productive. Following IMGT convention, CDR3 was defined as the stretch from the second conserved V-encoded cysteine to the conserved J-encoded phenylalanine. Sequences without an unambiguous match to a single V gene segment were excluded from the earlier analysis of about 600 of the donors. In an earlier analysis of 500 to 750 of the donors, V segments were called functional above 56.7% productive rearrangements and were called segregating when the between-donor standard deviation exceeded 5%. A statistical classification framework was built for diagnosing cytomegalovirus status from the catalog of TCR beta chain sequences. V and J gene assignment, in a later analysis, came from comparing TCR nucleotide sequences with IMGT/GENE-DB human TR gene sequences. The TCRdist pipeline was used in a later analysis to assign CDR3 sequences and most-parsimonious VDJ recombination scenarios. In a later analysis, each TCR beta chain was defined by its CDR3 amino acid sequence together with its V-gene family, and reads without a unique V-gene family were excluded. As a way to deal with suspected cross-contamination and a sequencing artifact, a later analysis dropped 500 to 700 nucleotide sequences that were highly shared and had low generation probability. A later analysis calculated a clonal expansion index for each public chain from normalized within-repertoire ranks of inferred template counts. In a later analysis, generation probabilities were computed using a VDJ recombination model fitted to out-of-frame rearrangements, and the results were checked against IGoR. In a later analysis, hypergeometric tests were used to score TCR-TCR, TCR-HLA and TCR-CMV co-occurrence, with a repertoire-size bias correction applied to TCR pairs. To estimate false discovery rates, a later analysis permuted the HLA or CMV assignments 20 times. In a later analysis, co-occurring TCRs were grouped with DBSCAN, and TCRdist sequence similarity was added when clustering was performed within HLA-allele-positive subsets. Co-occurrence clustering excluded repertoires with fewer than 30,000 or more than 120,000 public chains, plus five with anomalous nucleotide sharing. TCRdb took over this immuneACCESS table, retaining in-frame rearrangements with V and J assigned. Such tables are incomplete; in checked studies, under half of the missing clones stem from an unresolved V gene, and the remainder is unexplained. V, J and clone size are those of that table, while D and trimming were read from the DNA. The sample includes roughly 150,000 clones, with around 82% observed a single time. Of the sample, around 7% falls within the top ten clones.

The sequencing input was PBMCs. The rearranged chain carries TRBV13 and TRBJ2-6, with no confident D gene call. The TCR sequence derives from a woman aged 45 to 65 in good health and CMV-seropositive. The encoded CDR3 is CASSITGANVLTF. The bases read TGTGCCAGCAGCATAACTGGGGCCAACGTCCTGACTTTC.